These T cell receptor beta chains were read from a single sample in a study of vaccination and CD4 T cells after COVID-19. TCRdb passed the PCR reads through MiXCR, listing each CDR3 protein once. The sample has roughly 19,000 distinct CDR3 sequences; approximately 44% are singletons. Antigen specificity for these receptors is unknown. The sequences come from CD4+ T cells from blood, cultured in vitro, collected about 7 months after SARS-CoV-2 vaccination. These receptors were collected from a human donor who had recovered from COVID-19. The conserved cysteine and the conserved F or W are not part of the CDR3 here.

v_call: TRBV20-1
j_call: TRBJ1-2
cdr3_aa: SASGPSYGYT

v_call: TRBV10-3
j_call: TRBJ2-2
cdr3_aa: AISDPPNTGELF

v_call: TRBV20-1
j_call: TRBJ2-3
cdr3_aa: SAPPRPPDTQY

v_call: TRBV20-1
j_call: TRBJ1-5
cdr3_aa: SARDVKTGISQPQH

v_call: TRBV10-3
j_call: TRBJ1-5
cdr3_aa: AISYQGREPQH

v_call: TRBV18
j_call: TRBJ2-3
cdr3_aa: ASSHRGRNTDTQY

v_call: TRBV23-1
j_call: TRBJ1-5
cdr3_aa: ASSQSVTGRPQH

v_call: TRBV7-3
j_call: TRBJ2-3
cdr3_aa: ASSSGLEDTQY

v_call: TRBV27
j_call: TRBJ1-4
cdr3_aa: ASSLNRYEKLF

v_call: TRBV7-2
j_call: TRBJ1-1
cdr3_aa: ASSTGSMGGAEAF

v_call: TRBV20-1
j_call: TRBJ2-5
cdr3_aa: SARGGESHRRETQY

v_call: TRBV6-1
j_call: TRBJ1-1
cdr3_aa: ASSVQGRGTEAF

v_call: TRBV20-1
j_call: TRBJ2-5
cdr3_aa: SARGASGSTETQY

v_call: TRBV20-1
j_call: TRBJ1-2
cdr3_aa: SAGGRQGYGYT

v_call: TRBV6-1
j_call: TRBJ2-1
cdr3_aa: ASSAGTGGRNEQF

v_call: TRBV10-3
j_call: TRBJ2-7
cdr3_aa: AISEPGGEQY

v_call: TRBV12-3/TRBV12-4
j_call: TRBJ1-2
cdr3_aa: ASSPDRAYRGYT

v_call: TRBV20-1
j_call: TRBJ1-5
cdr3_aa: SASLTPDQPQH

v_call: TRBV20-1
j_call: TRBJ1-5
cdr3_aa: SARGRAGGARSNQPQH

v_call: TRBV7-3
j_call: TRBJ2-2
cdr3_aa: ASSLAGGNTGELF

v_call: TRBV11-2
j_call: TRBJ1-2
cdr3_aa: ASSLGGQGAIGYT

v_call: TRBV7-2
j_call: TRBJ2-1
cdr3_aa: ASSPQRGDGEQF

v_call: TRBV6-5
j_call: TRBJ2-1
cdr3_aa: ASSYTDRESEQF

v_call: TRBV10-2
j_call: TRBJ1-2
cdr3_aa: ATAYGDYGYT

v_call: TRBV6-1
j_call: TRBJ1-2
cdr3_aa: ASSHPPYGYT

v_call: TRBV7-2
j_call: TRBJ1-1
cdr3_aa: ASSRTGQEGTAF

v_call: TRBV15
j_call: TRBJ2-1
cdr3_aa: ATTRGLAGHNEQF

v_call: TRBV20-1
j_call: TRBJ2-7
cdr3_aa: SAIPDRGRYEQY

v_call: TRBV15
j_call: TRBJ1-6
cdr3_aa: ATSRGWTLDNSPLH

v_call: TRBV20-1
j_call: TRBJ1-5
cdr3_aa: SARVTPNQPQH

v_call: TRBV7-2
j_call: TRBJ2-1
cdr3_aa: ASSSLGIEQF

v_call: TRBV4-1
j_call: TRBJ1-2
cdr3_aa: ASSQVGNYGYT

v_call: TRBV6-5
j_call: TRBJ2-7
cdr3_aa: ASSYSKGWAAYEQY

v_call: TRBV15
j_call: TRBJ2-7
cdr3_aa: ATSRLQGASYEQY

v_call: TRBV6-5
j_call: TRBJ2-6
cdr3_aa: ASSWGYSGANVLT

v_call: TRBV6-2/TRBV6-3
j_call: TRBJ2-7
cdr3_aa: ASSYLRESLTGQY

v_call: TRBV11-3
j_call: TRBJ1-2
cdr3_aa: ASSLGPTNYGYT

v_call: TRBV7-9
j_call: TRBJ2-1
cdr3_aa: ASSLEGTSGFGDNEQF

v_call: TRBV4-3
j_call: TRBJ2-1
cdr3_aa: ASSQYYSGGTYNEQF

v_call: TRBV11-2
j_call: TRBJ1-3
cdr3_aa: ASSSSSGGPTIY

v_call: TRBV19
j_call: TRBJ2-7
cdr3_aa: ASSSSGSLDEQY

v_call: TRBV4-2
j_call: TRBJ2-5
cdr3_aa: ASSLQGRVGETQY

v_call: TRBV20-1
j_call: TRBJ2-3
cdr3_aa: SARRGQVPDTQY

v_call: TRBV20-1
j_call: TRBJ2-1
cdr3_aa: STTGGRANNEQF

v_call: TRBV24-1
j_call: TRBJ2-1
cdr3_aa: ATVGQRGNEQF

v_call: TRBV6-1
j_call: TRBJ2-2
cdr3_aa: ASTPRGAPTGELF

v_call: TRBV5-4
j_call: TRBJ1-1
cdr3_aa: ASSLVGLAEAF

v_call: TRBV12-3/TRBV12-4
j_call: TRBJ1-2
cdr3_aa: ASSPMGDRGRGYT

v_call: TRBV5-1
j_call: TRBJ1-2
cdr3_aa: ASTLGGAYYGYT

v_call: TRBV20-1
j_call: TRBJ1-5
cdr3_aa: SARRLGGVLNQPQH

v_call: TRBV7-6
j_call: TRBJ2-2
cdr3_aa: ASSLGIAGELF

v_call: TRBV12-5
j_call: TRBJ2-5
cdr3_aa: ASATAGALETQY

v_call: TRBV6-5
j_call: TRBJ2-3
cdr3_aa: ASSSWVGGFRTDTQY

v_call: TRBV20-1
j_call: TRBJ2-5
cdr3_aa: SVPLGGGRWETQY

v_call: TRBV20-1
j_call: TRBJ1-5
cdr3_aa: SARGPNIGQPQH

v_call: TRBV7-3
j_call: TRBJ1-1
cdr3_aa: ASSRQANTEAF

v_call: TRBV2
j_call: TRBJ2-7
cdr3_aa: ASSEGWDTTYEQY

v_call: TRBV7-2
j_call: TRBJ2-3
cdr3_aa: ASSLQGGSTDTQY

v_call: TRBV6-5
j_call: TRBJ2-1
cdr3_aa: ASSYSRAGGDLNEQF

v_call: TRBV6-5
j_call: TRBJ2-1
cdr3_aa: ASSYEAGGQF